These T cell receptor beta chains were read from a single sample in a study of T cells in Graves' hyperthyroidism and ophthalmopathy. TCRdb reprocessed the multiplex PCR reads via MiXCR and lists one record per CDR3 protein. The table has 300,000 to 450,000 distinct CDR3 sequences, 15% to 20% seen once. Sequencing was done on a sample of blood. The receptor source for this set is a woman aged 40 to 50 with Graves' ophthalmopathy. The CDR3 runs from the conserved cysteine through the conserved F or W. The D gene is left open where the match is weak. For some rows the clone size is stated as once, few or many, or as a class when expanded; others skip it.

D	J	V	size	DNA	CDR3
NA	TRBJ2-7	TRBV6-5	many	TGTGCCAGCAGTTACTCGAGGGGGTACGAGCAGTACTTC	CASSYSRGYEQYF
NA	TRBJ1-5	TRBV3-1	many	TGTGCCAGCAGCCAAGATCACAGGGTGGGACAGCCCCAGCATTTT	CASSQDHRVGQPQHF
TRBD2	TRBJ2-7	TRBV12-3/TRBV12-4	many	TGTGCCAGCAGTATGGGTAGCGGGAAAAGCTACGAGCAGTACTTC	CASSMGSGKSYEQYF
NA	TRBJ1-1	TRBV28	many	TGTGCCAGCAGTTTAGGAGCCAGGTTTGCTGAAGCTTTCTTT	CASSLGARFAEAFF
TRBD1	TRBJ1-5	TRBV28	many	TGTGCCAGCAGTCCTGCCGGGACAGGAGGGGGTCAGCCCCAGCATTTT	CASSPAGTGGGQPQHF
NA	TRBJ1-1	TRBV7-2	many	TGTGCCAGCAGCTTAGGGACAGCCCGTAACACTGAAGCTTTCTTT	CASSLGTARNTEAFF
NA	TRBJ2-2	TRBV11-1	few	TGTGCCAGCAGCCCGCAAAACAGGGTTGAGACCGGGGAGCTGTTTTTT	CASSPQNRVETGELFF
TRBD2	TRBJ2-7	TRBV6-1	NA	TGTGCCGGCAGTGGACTAGTGGGCGAGCAGTACTTC	CAGSGLVGEQYF
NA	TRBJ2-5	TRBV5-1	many	TGCGCCAGCAGCTTGAGTCCAGGGACCCAAGAGACCCAGTACTTC	CASSLSPGTQETQYF
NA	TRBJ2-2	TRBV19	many	TGTGCCAGTAGTTACCTCACGCCCACCGGGGAGCTGTTTTTT	CASSYLTPTGELFF
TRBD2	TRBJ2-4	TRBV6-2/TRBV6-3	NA	TGTGCCAGCAGGGGGACTAGCGGTCCTCTCAGGAACATTCAGTACTTC	CASRGTSGPLRNIQYF
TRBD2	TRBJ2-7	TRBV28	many	TGTGCCAGCAGCAGCGGGACGGGAGAGGGGTACGAGCAGTACTTC	CASSSGTGEGYEQYF
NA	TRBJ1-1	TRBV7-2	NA	TGTGCCAGCAGCTTCTTAGCAGGGGTGAGGACTGAAGCTTTCTTT	CASSFLAGVRTEAFF
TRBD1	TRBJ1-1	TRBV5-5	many	TGTGCCAGCAGCTCTACCGGGACAGGGACTGAAGCTTTCTTT	CASSSTGTGTEAFF
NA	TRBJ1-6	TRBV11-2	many	TGTGCCAGCAGCGTTGGCTCTAGCTCCTATAATTCACCCCTCCACTTT	CASSVGSSSYNSPLHF
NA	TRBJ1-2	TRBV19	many	TGTGCCAGTAGTATTGGGAAAGCTAACTATGGCTACACCTTC	CASSIGKANYGYTF
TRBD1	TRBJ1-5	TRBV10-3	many	TGTGCCATCAGTGCCGGGACAGGGGATCAGCCCCAGCATTTT	CAISAGTGDQPQHF
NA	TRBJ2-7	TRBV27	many	TGTGCCAGCAGTCCCGGGTGGGGTAGCGACGAGCAGTACTTC	CASSPGWGSDEQYF
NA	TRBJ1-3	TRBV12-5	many	TGTGCTAGTGGTCACGCGACCTCTGGAAACACCATATATTTT	CASGHATSGNTIYF
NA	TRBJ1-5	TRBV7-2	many	TGTGCCAGCAGCCTACAGGGAGGGGATCAGCCCCAGCATTTT	CASSLQGGDQPQHF
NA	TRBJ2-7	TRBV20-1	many	TGCAGTGCTAGGGGTTGGGGTCCAAGCTCCTACGAGCAGTACTTC	CSARGWGPSSYEQYF
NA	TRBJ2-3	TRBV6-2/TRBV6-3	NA	TGTGCCAGCAGGGTAAACACAGATACGCAGTATTTT	CASRVNTDTQYF
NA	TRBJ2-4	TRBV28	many	TGTGCCAGCAGTTTTGCACAGGGAGCCAAAAACATTCAGTACTTC	CASSFAQGAKNIQYF
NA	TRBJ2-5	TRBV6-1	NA	TGTGCCAGCCGTTCTGTGGGGAAGACCCAGTACTTC	CASRSVGKTQYF
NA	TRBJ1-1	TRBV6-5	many	TGTGCCAGCACCCACGGTGGGGCGAACACTGAAGCTTTCTTT	CASTHGGANTEAFF
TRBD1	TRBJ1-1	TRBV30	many	TGTGCCTGGAGTCCGACGGGACAGGCGAACACTGAAGCTTTCTTT	CAWSPTGQANTEAFF
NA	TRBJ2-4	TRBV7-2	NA	TGTGCCAGCAGCTTAGGGTGGGACATTCAGTACTTC	CASSLGWDIQYF
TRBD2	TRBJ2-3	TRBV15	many	TGTGCCACCAGCGACCCGGGACTAGCAAGAGATACGCAGTATTTT	CATSDPGLARDTQYF